Reported below is one T cell receptor (beta chain). A single count supports this clone. Its antigen specificity is not known. No much larger clone is present one base from it, and per-base qualities are unavailable. Looking up the germline V gene yields CDR1 SGHDT and CDR2 YYEEEE. Measured from the cysteine to the phenylalanine, the CDR3 is 13 residues long. Only the CDR3 part of the read is kept: 39 bases, read in frame from the first base. Trimming takes 3 bases from V and 7 bases from J, and the germline ends sit 13 bases apart. This record comes from a study of T cell responses to AZD1222 COVID-19 vaccine (dated by TCRdb to the early 2020s). For the study in its entirety: AZD1222 recipients with second doses at about 4 weeks or about 12 weeks were pooled, because spike-specific TCR depth and breadth did not differ between schedules. TCR sequencing was performed for fewer than 250 trial participants, of whom about 200 were given two doses of AZD1222 and around 26 were given two doses of MenACWY control vaccine. Trial participants were enrolled into age subgroups of 18-55, 56-69 and 70-plus years, which contained about 150, 27 and 61 TCR-sequenced participants, respectively.

The time point label of this sample denotes: baseline before first vaccination. Vaccinee samples were obtained from the UK trials COV001 and COV002, which included a single-blind randomized controlled phase 2/3 trial of AZD1222 (ChAdOx1 nCoV-19) in healthy adults. Trial participant PBMC samples were collected at day 0 and day 28 after the second dose for TCRbeta chain sequencing. The paper's findings and limits, for the study overall: Reportedly, close to half of the unique spike-specific TCRs recognized epitopes lying outside the regions that are mutated in the B.1.351 and B.1.1.7 variants. Because no day 14 peak-response samples were available, repertoires were characterized only after the peak T cell response. Vaccine-associated CD4 TCRs spanned the whole spike protein, with dominant responses in regions 160-218 and 743-854. After two AZD1222 doses, both the breadth and the depth of spike-specific TCRs were significantly higher than at day 0 and than in MenACWY recipients. Conclusions about previously exposed vaccinees are limited, since just five or six AZD1222 recipients were seropositive for SARS-CoV-2 at baseline. In the small 56-69-year group, the increase in depth fell short of significance, most likely because of low power. Participants were mostly white British and included more females than males, and it was suggested by the authors that clonal diversity may have been underestimated.

The CDR3 regions of human TCRbeta chains were analyzed by immunosequencing. As for the authors' bioinformatics: Repertoire TCRs were checked for matches against a reference library of SARS-CoV-2-specific TCRs that had been generated using the MIRA antigen-specificity platform. Breadth meant the fraction of unique TCRs that were SARS-CoV-2-associated, whereas depth meant the fraction of total T cells that were SARS-CoV-2-associated. Using the MIRA data, every spike-specific TCR was mapped to the spike region that the TCR reacted to and assigned to either a CD4 or a CD8 class. Log10-transformed breadth and depth values were compared by one-way ANOVA with Sidak's multiple comparisons tests. The clones in this table, taken by TCRdb from immuneACCESS, are in-frame only. Not every clone is retained; where verified, under half of the shortfall comes from an unresolved V gene, and the cause of the rest is unknown. Clone size and the V and J calls come from that table; the DNA yielded D and trimming. The sample table lists 200,000 or so clones, about 90% of them with a count of one. The top ten constitute around 5.8% of the sample.

The receptor was derived from an adult in good health. The rearrangement combines TRBV5-6 with TRBJ1-2; the D gene assignment is ambiguous. The sequencing here drew on peripheral blood, taken on day 0 of AZD1222 vaccination. The CDR3 protein is CASSSRTGFGYTF. The DNA reads TGTGCCAGCAGCTCTAGGACCGGGTTTGGCTACACCTTC.